This is a list of T cell receptor beta chains from one sample in a study of CXCR3-negative and CXCR3-positive naive CD8 T cells. TCRdb re-called the 5' RACE reads and catalogs CDR3 proteins one per entry, DNA excluded. The table counts 100,000 to 150,000 distinct CDR3 sequences; under 0.75% lies in the top ten. Specimen: naive CXCR3+ CD8+ T cells from blood. The receptors come from a human donor in good health. Some clones in this sample may be carry-over from other donors' samples. The CDR3 runs from the conserved cysteine through the conserved F or W.

>TRBJ1-5|TRBV6-2/TRBV6-3
CASKLQGTRNQPQHF
>TRBJ2-1|TRBV6-6
CASSTGDEQFF
>TRBJ2-7|TRBV4-1
CASSQVVQPSSYEQYF
>TRBJ2-5|TRBV6-5
CASSYPGDETQYF
>TRBJ1-2|TRBV9
CASSVAENYGYTF
>TRBJ2-1|TRBV12-3/TRBV12-4
CASSPTGPNEQFF
>TRBJ1-5|TRBV6-5
CASSPTGAVYSNQPQHF
>TRBJ2-7|TRBV6-2/TRBV6-3
CASSYSPGAYEQYF
>TRBJ2-7|TRBV10-2
CASSENTRVPFSYEQYF
>TRBJ2-1|TRBV7-6
CASSLAGGSFDNEQFF
>TRBJ2-1|TRBV5-1
CASSLEGSYNEQFF
>TRBJ1-4|TRBV29-1
CSIRDTAGEKLFF
>TRBJ2-1|TRBV12-2
CASRLGTSGGAYNEQFF
>TRBJ1-1|TRBV12-3/TRBV12-4
CASSDRTGGMNTEAFF
>TRBJ1-2|TRBV12-3/TRBV12-4
CASSFGVGDGYTF
>TRBJ2-7|TRBV6-2/TRBV6-3
CASSYRDRGYEQYF
>TRBJ1-3|TRBV29-1
CSVELASRASGYTIYF
>TRBJ2-2|TRBV29-1
CSVGDGVGHGTGELFF
>TRBJ1-5|TRBV19
CASSILGGYSNQPQHF
>TRBJ2-7|TRBV7-9
CASSLEPQEISYEQYF
>TRBJ2-7|TRBV14
CASSQYYEQYF
>TRBJ1-5|TRBV18
CASSPGTARNQPQHF
>TRBJ2-7|TRBV5-1
CASSYGSTAYEQYF
>TRBJ2-4|TRBV20-1
CSAPREGWTKNIQYF
>TRBJ1-3|TRBV29-1
CSVEEPRRNTIYF
>TRBJ2-7|TRBV27
CASSLSATYEQYF